Listed below are T cell receptor beta chains from one sample, sequenced in a study of blood T cell repertoires in COVID-19. The assay was immunoSEQ multiplex PCR, and TCRdb's table has in-frame clones only and misses some. Among about 260,000 clones, around 87% were seen once, and the ten largest hold approximately 2.3%. The sample taken for sequencing was peripheral blood. The receptor set was obtained from a woman aged 45-65 years with acute or convalescent COVID-19. CDR3s include the opening cysteine and the closing phenylalanine or tryptophan.

V gene	J gene	CDR3 protein
TRBV24-1	TRBJ2-1	CATSDSYGRRPYNEQFF
TRBV29-1	TRBJ2-3	CSVDVTGQGEDTQYF
TRBV24-1	TRBJ2-1	CATSVPGTSADEQFF
TRBV5-1	TRBJ1-4	CASSLVPGSEKLFF
TRBV28	TRBJ2-3	CASSSVAGGPGDTQYF
TRBV6-5	TRBJ2-7	CASIGNQGNDEQYF
TRBV3-1/TRBV3-2	TRBJ1-1	CASSPLAVSNEAFF
TRBV2	TRBJ2-1	CASNRGLAGWSYNEQFF
TRBV27	TRBJ2-7	CASSSGQGRTNEQYF
TRBV4-1	TRBJ2-1	CASSQEGRGSTSGQFF
TRBV13	TRBJ1-3	CASSLDRSGNTIYF
TRBV28	TRBJ1-2	CASNRGLYGYTF
TRBV30	TRBJ2-1	CAWNPGTGDNEQFF
TRBV7-2	TRBJ1-2	CASSSTGQGTGYTF
TRBV2	TRBJ1-4	CAGHLQGANEKLFF
TRBV5-5	TRBJ2-7	CASTHWPGQGRYEQYF
TRBV5-1	TRBJ2-1	CASSLSFTSGSNEQFF
TRBV4-1	TRBJ2-1	CASSPGGNEQFF
TRBV2	TRBJ2-7	CASSADRKFTGSYEQYF
TRBV21-1	TRBJ1-2	CASSHTGSF
TRBV5-1	TRBJ1-6	CASRLPAENSPLHF
TRBV2	TRBJ2-7	CASNRGRDPPREQYF
TRBV4-1	TRBJ2-3	CASSLGGRPGTDTQYF
TRBV5-5	TRBJ2-1	CASSAGTSYNEQFF
TRBV7-2	TRBJ1-3	CASSLGQLSGNTIYF
TRBV7-2	TRBJ1-5	CASTSTGGNQPQHF
TRBV3-1/TRBV3-2	TRBJ2-5	CASSPDSYQETQYF
TRBV11-2	TRBJ2-7	CASSLTYYEQYF
TRBV5-1	TRBJ2-1	CASSYLSGQGYNEQFF
TRBV4-1	TRBJ2-7	CASSLDRAAYEQYF
TRBV20-1	TRBJ1-2	CSASNRANYGYTF
TRBV6-6	TRBJ1-4	CASSHSPGTGLEKLFF
TRBV28	TRBJ1-4	CASSSGTEPVKLFF
TRBV6-6	TRBJ2-7	CASTIDNYEQYF
TRBV19	TRBJ2-5	CASSRGQGAAGVQETQYF
TRBV28	TRBJ1-2	CASSPGTTLHGYTF
TRBV6-2/TRBV6-3	TRBJ1-1	CASSYWPNTEAFF